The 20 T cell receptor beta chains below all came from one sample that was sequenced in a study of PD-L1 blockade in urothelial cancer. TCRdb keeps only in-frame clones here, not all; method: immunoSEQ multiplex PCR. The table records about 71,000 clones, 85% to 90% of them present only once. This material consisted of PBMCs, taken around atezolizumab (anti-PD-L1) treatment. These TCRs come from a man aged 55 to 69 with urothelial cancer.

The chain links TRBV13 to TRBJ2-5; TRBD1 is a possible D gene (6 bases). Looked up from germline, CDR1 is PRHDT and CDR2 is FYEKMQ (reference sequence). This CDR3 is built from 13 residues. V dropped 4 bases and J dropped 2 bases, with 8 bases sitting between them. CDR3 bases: TGTGCCAGCAGCTATCAGGGGCAAGAGACCCAGTACTTC. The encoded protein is CASSYQGQETQYF. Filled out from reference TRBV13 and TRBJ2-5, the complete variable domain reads AAGVIQSPRHLIKEKRETATLKCYPIPRHDTVYWYQQGPGQDPQFLISFYEKMQSDKGSIPDRFSAQQFSDYHSELNMSSLELGDSALYFCASSYQGQETQYFGPGTRLLVL.

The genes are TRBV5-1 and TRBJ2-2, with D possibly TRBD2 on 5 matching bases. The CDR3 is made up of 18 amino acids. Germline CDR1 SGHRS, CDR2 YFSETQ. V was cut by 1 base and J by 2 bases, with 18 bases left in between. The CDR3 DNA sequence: TGCGCCAGCAGCTTGTCTTTTGGGAGCGGTTCTAACACCGGGGAGCTGTTTTTT. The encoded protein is CASSLSFGSGSNTGELFF.

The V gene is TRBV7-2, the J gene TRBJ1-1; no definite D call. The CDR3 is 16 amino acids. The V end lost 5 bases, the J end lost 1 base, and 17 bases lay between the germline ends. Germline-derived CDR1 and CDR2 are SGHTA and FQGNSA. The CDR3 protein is CASSVRRAGSNTEAFF. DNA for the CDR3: TGTGCCAGCAGCGTACGTCGGGCGGGGTCGAACACTGAAGCTTTCTTT. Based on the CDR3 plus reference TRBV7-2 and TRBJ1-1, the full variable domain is GAGVSQSPSNKVTEKGKDVELRCDPISGHTALYWYRQSLGQGLEFLIYFQGNSAPDKSGLPSDRFSAERTGGSVSTLTIQRTQQEDSAVYLCASSVRRAGSNTEAFFGQGTRLTVV.

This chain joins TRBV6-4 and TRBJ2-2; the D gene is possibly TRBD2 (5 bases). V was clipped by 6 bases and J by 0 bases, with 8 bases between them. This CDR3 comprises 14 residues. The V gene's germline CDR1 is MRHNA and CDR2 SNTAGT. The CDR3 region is CASSGEANTGELFF. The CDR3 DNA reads TGTGCCAGCAGCGGGGAAGCGAACACCGGGGAGCTGTTTTTT.

CDR3: CAWSVLGPRHGTNEKLFF. The CDR3 coding sequence is TGTGCCTGGAGTGTACTGGGCCCCCGCCATGGTACTAATGAAAAACTGTTTTTT. The V gene is TRBV30, the J gene TRBJ1-4; D call uncertain. Germline CDR1 and CDR2: GTSNPN and SVGIG (reference sequence). The V end was cut by 0 bases, the J end by 2 bases, with 19 bases between. The CDR3 contains 18 residues.

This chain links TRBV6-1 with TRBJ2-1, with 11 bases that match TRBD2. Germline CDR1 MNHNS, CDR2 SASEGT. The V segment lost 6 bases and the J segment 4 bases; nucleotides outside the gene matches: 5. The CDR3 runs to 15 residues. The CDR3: CASRGSGRVYNEQFF. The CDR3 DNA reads TGTGCCAGCAGGGGTAGCGGGAGGGTGTACAATGAGCAGTTCTTC.

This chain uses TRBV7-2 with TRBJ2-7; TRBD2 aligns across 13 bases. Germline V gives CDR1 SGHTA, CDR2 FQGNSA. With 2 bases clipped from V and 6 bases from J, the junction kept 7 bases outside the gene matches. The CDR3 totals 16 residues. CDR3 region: CASSLSGLAGVSEQYF. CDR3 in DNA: TGTGCCAGCAGCTTATCCGGACTAGCGGGAGTCAGCGAGCAGTACTTC.

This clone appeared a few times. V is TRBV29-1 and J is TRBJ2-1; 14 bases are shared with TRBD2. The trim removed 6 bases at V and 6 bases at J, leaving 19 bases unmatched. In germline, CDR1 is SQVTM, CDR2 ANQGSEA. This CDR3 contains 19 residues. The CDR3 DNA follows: TGCAGCGTAATCGGAGGGGGAGGGACTAGCGGGAGATTGCTCAATGAGCAGTTCTTC. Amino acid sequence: CSVIGGGGTSGRLLNEQFF.

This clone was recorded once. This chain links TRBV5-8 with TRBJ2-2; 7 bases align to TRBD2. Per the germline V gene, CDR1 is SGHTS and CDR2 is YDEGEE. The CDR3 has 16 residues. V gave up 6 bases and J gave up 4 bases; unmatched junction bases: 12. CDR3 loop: CASTPRTRLTTGELFF. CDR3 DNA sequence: TGTGCCAGCACTCCCCGGACTAGATTAACCACCGGGGAGCTGTTTTTT.

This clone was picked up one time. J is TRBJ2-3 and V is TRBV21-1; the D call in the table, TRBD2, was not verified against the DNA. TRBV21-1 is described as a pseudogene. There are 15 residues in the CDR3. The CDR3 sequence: CASLWEGKGPDTQYF. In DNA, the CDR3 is TGTGCCAGCCTGTGGGAGGGGAAGGGGCCAGATACGCAGTATTTT.

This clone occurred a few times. This chain's CDR3 is CASSPRKTGLNEKLFF. DNA of the CDR3: TGTGCCAGCAGCCCTCGAAAGACAGGCCTTAATGAAAAACTGTTTTTT. This chain joins TRBV7-2 and TRBJ1-4; possibly TRBD1 for D (6 bases). Trimming removed 5 bases from V and 4 bases from J, with 17 bases in between. Germline loops: CDR1 SGHTA, CDR2 FQGNSA. The CDR3 is 16 amino acids.

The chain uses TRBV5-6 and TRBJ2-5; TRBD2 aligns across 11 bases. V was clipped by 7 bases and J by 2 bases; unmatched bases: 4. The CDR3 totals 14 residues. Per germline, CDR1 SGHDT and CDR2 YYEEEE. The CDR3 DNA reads TGTGCCAGCCGGGGACTAGCGGATCAAGAGACCCAGTACTTC. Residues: CASRGLADQETQYF. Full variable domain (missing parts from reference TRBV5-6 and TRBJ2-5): DAGVTQSPTHLIKTRGQQVTLRCSPKSGHDTVSWYQQALGQGPQFIFQYYEEEERQRGNFPDRFSGHQFPNYSSELNVNALLLGDSALYLCASRGLADQETQYFGPGTRLLVL.

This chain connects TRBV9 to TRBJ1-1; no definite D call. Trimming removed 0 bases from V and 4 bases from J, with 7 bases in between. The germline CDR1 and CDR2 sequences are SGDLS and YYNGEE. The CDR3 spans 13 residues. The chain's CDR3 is CASSVDGRTEAFF. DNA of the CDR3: TGTGCCAGCAGCGTAGATGGGCGCACTGAAGCTTTCTTT.

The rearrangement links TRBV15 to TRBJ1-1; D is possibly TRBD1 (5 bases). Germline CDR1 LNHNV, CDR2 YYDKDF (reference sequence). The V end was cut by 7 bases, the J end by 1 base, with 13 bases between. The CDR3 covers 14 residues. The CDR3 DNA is TGTGCCACCAATTTTGGGACTGAGAACACTGAAGCTTTCTTT. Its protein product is CATNFGTENTEAFF.

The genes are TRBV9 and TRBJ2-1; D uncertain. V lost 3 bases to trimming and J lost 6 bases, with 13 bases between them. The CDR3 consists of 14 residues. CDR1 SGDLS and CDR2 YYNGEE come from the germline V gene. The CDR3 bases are TGTGCCAGCAGCGCGACGGGTCTAAGCAATGAGCAGTTCTTC. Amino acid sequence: CASSATGLSNEQFF.

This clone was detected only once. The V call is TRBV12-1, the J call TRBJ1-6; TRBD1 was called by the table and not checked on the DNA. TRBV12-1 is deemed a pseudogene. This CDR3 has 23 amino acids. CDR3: CASSFFVRGEPTGQFLSNSPLHF. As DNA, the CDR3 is TGTGCCAGCAGCTTTTTTGTGCGAGGGGAGCCGACGGGACAGTTTCTTTCTAATTCACCCCTCCACTTT.

The CDR3 loop is CASSSTGAGANVLTF. The CDR3 nucleotides are TGTGCCAGCAGTTCCACAGGGGCGGGGGCCAACGTCCTGACTTTC. The chain is built from TRBV28 and TRBJ2-6, with TRBD1 matching over 7 bases. The CDR3 loop spans 15 amino acids. Trimming removed 4 bases from V and 4 bases from J; junction bases left unmatched: 4. Germline V CDR1 and CDR2: MDHEN, SYDVKM.

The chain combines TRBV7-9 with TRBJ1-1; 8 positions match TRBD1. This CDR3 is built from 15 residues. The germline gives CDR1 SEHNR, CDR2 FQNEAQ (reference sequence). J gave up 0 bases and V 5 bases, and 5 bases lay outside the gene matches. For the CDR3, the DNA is TGTGCCAGCAGCATCAGGACAGGGTTGAACACTGAAGCTTTCTTT. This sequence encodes CASSIRTGLNTEAFF.

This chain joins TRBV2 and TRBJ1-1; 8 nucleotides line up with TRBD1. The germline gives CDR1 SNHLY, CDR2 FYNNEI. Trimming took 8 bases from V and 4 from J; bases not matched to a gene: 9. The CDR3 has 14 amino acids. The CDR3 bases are TGTGCCAGCGACAACGGACAGGGTCTCACTGAAGCTTTCTTT. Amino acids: CASDNGQGLTEAFF.

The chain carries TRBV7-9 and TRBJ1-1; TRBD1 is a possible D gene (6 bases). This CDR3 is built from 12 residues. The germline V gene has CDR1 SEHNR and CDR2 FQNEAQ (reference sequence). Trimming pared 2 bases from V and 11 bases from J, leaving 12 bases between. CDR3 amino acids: CASSLTSGAAFF. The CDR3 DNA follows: TGTGCCAGCAGCTTAACTTCAGGGGCTGCTTTCTTT.